Each of the 6 T cell receptor beta chains below was sequenced from the same sample in a study of blood T cell repertoires in COVID-19. Generated by immunoSEQ multiplex PCR, the TCRdb table keeps only in-frame clones and is missing some. The sample includes some 250,000 clones, around 89% seen only once; the top ten take roughly 10%. The material sequenced was PBMCs or T cells enriched from blood (not recorded which). These receptors were collected from a man aged 35-49 years who had recovered from COVID-19.

This clone was observed once. This CDR3 is CASSTTGKAFF. The CDR3 nucleotides are TGTGCCAGTAGCACTACAGGGAAAGCTTTCTTT. This sequence joins TRBV19 and TRBJ1-1, with D possibly TRBD1 on 6 matching bases. CDR3 length equals 11 residues. V gave up 6 bases and J gave up 9 bases, with 11 bases separating them. The V gene's germline CDR1 is LNHDA and CDR2 SQIVND (reference sequence).

The rearrangement joins TRBV4-3 to TRBJ1-2; 8 bases agree with TRBD1. This CDR3 comprises 16 residues. Trimming cost V 0 bases and J 4 bases; bases outside gene matches: 7. Germline CDR1 reads LGHNA; CDR2 reads YSLEER. CDR3 coding DNA: TGCGCCAGCAGCCAAGAAGCCAAGGACAGGGCCTATGGCTACACCTTC. Protein: CASSQEAKDRAYGYTF.

V and J are TRBV18 and TRBJ2-2; D remains unclear. The CDR3 is 16 amino acids. The V end lost 4 bases, the J end lost 3 bases, and 15 bases lay between the germline ends. Germline CDR1 KGHSH, CDR2 LQKENI. This chain's CDR3 is CASSQNTYYDTGELFF. CDR3 DNA: TGTGCCAGCTCACAAAATACCTACTACGACACCGGGGAGCTGTTTTTT.

This clone has just a few counts. V and J are TRBV6-5 and TRBJ1-2; the match to TRBD1 covers 8 bases. This CDR3 has 13 residues. Germline V CDR1 and CDR2: MNHEY, SVGAGI. V gave up 8 bases and J gave up 7 bases; unmatched junction bases: 9. The DNA for the CDR3 is TGTGCCAGCCGAGGACAGGGTTTTGGTGGCTACACCTTC. It yields the protein CASRGQGFGGYTF.

The genes are TRBV3-1 (or the pseudogene TRBV3-2) and TRBJ1-4, with D unresolved. Germline lookup yields CDR1 LGHDT and CDR2 YNNKEL (reference sequence). V was shortened by 0 bases and J by 10 bases, with 12 bases between the two germline ends. This CDR3 comprises 14 residues. Written as DNA, the CDR3 is TGTGCCAGCAGCCAAGAGAACAGCTACGGAAAACTGTTTTTT. It encodes CASSQENSYGKLFF.

The chain has TRBV30 and TRBJ1-4; D is perhaps TRBD1 (5 bases). V lost 1 base and J 3 bases, leaving 9 bases between the germline ends. The length of the CDR3 is 14 residues. The germline CDR1 and CDR2 sequences are GTSNPN and SVGIG (reference sequence). The CDR3, as DNA: TGTGCCTGGAGTGCAGGGTACGCTAATGAAAAACTGTTTTTT. It codes for CAWSAGYANEKLFF.